This section outlines one T cell receptor beta chain sequence together with its context. Its cognate antigen has yet to be identified. No much larger clonotype is one base removed from it; base qualities were not supplied. The data stem from a study of blood T cell repertoires in COVID-19 (dated by TCRdb to 2020 to 2022). Background for the entire study: The collaborator samples originated in the United States, Italy and Spain and spanned the acute and convalescent phases of COVID-19. The prospective study material was composed of cDNA or gDNA derived from T cells, B-cell-depleted T cells, or PBMCs. The dataset comprised deeply sampled blood TCRbeta repertoires from subjects exposed to, actively infected with, or recovered from COVID-19. A freely available public database, intended as a resource for researchers studying the immune response to SARS-CoV-2, is where the repertoires were released. The samples were drawn from two sources: the first 160 participants of the ongoing ImmuneRACE study, and 950 to 1,500 subjects contributed by 6 global collaborators. Nearly every sample came with metadata listing a de-identified subject ID, COVID-19 status, age in years and sex. Where available, HLA class I and class II types were taken from metadata supplied by the sample provider and were not determined by assay-based typing.

General conclusions and limits of the study: Clinical and demographic metadata were provided uncurated, with the amount varying by source and participant.

Collaborating institutions collected whole blood in K2EDTA tubes following their own protocols. For TCRbeta analysis, collaborators shipped samples in one of three forms: frozen whole blood, isolated PBMCs, or DNA extracted from either of those sample types. TCRbeta CDR3 regions were amplified from genomic DNA by means of the immunoSEQ Assay, a bias-controlled multiplex PCR. Per the source publication's procedure: The number of nucleated cells in each sample was estimated by amplification of reference gene primers within the assay. Sequence reads were collapsed and filtered to measure the absolute abundance of every unique TCRbeta CDR3 rearrangement. Productive Simpson clonality was computed per sample as the square root of Simpson's diversity index over productive rearrangements. What TCRdb holds here is the immuneACCESS table cut down to in-frame rearrangements. Part of the clones is not present; checked against another copy, under half of the missing clones reflect an unresolved V gene, and the others are unexplained. The V and J calls and clone size are taken from that table; D and trimming were inferred from the DNA. The sample table records approximately 50,000 clones; 70% to 90% of these occur just once. About 3.2% of the sample comes from the top ten.

From its cysteine to its phenylalanine, the CDR3 spans 15 amino acids. Only the CDR3 region is kept as DNA, spanning 45 bases read in frame from base 1. After removal of 5 bases from V and 5 bases from J, the junction retains 6 bases not matched to a gene. From the germline V gene (reference sequence), CDR1 is MNHNY and CDR2 is SVGAGI. The sequence links TRBV6-6 to TRBJ2-2; 9 middle bases align to TRBD1. The clonotype originates from a woman of 80 years or more with acute or convalescent COVID-19. Sample: peripheral blood. In nucleotides, the sequence is TGTGCCAGCAGTCTTCGACAGGGGGGTACCGGGGAGCTGTTTTTT. This is translated as CASSLRQGGTGELFF.